This TCR beta chain is from a study of human T cells and chemical hapten exposure. The CDR3 is 15 amino acids. Trimming took 1 base from V and 8 from J, leaving 12 bases between them. The sample holds many counts of this clonotype. Indicated time point: pre-sensitization, week 0. Treatment meaning: therapeutic diphenylcyclopropenone sensitization with weekly scalp DPC. Each CDR3 protein gets one entry after TCRdb re-called the RACE reads with MiXCR. This sample has around 62,000 distinct CDR3 sequences, with around 7% found just once. The sample in question was whole blood, obtained in connection with sensitization to the hapten diphenylcyclopropenone (DPC). This receptor was taken from a woman aged 25 to 39 with alopecia areata. Some clones in this sample may be carry-over from other donors' samples. This sequence joins TRBV12-3 or TRBV12-4 and TRBJ1-6; D not certain. CDR3 sequence: CASSLVFSDYSPLHF. The CDR3 bases are TGTGCCAGCAGTTTAGTATTTTCGGACTATTCACCCCTCCACTTT.